These T cell receptor beta chains were read from a single sample in a study of CD8 T cells in ankylosing spondylitis. In TCRdb, the 5' RACE reads were re-called with MiXCR into one record per CDR3 protein. The sample has 350,000 to 550,000 distinct CDR3 sequences, 25% to 30% seen once; the top ten hold about 0.89%. The sample taken for sequencing was blood, either unsorted or a sorted T cell fraction (not recorded which). These receptors originate from a male donor with ankylosing spondylitis. Each CDR3 is given with its conserved first and last residue. A D gene is named only where the DNA matches it firmly.

V: TRBV9; D: .; CDR3: CASSVVTFGDTEAFF
V: TRBV29-1; D: TRBD2; CDR3: CSVAGTSGTNRYYEQYF
V: TRBV15; D: .; CDR3: CATSRDPRESGGAQYF
V: TRBV6-5; D: TRBD1; CDR3: CASSSPGGYGYTF
V: TRBV24-1; D: TRBD1; CDR3: CATSDPLRGGDRGSYNEQFF
V: TRBV30; D: .; CDR3: CAWRSGFSNQPQHF
V: TRBV5-1; D: TRBD2; CDR3: CASSLHPGLAGGSTDTQYF
V: TRBV5-1; D: .; CDR3: CASSLKPDTQYF
V: TRBV11-2; D: .; CDR3: CASSLDPANEKLFF
V: TRBV5-1; D: .; CDR3: CASSLYKDGGFSPLHF
V: TRBV20-1; D: TRBD1; CDR3: CSASDRDTEAFF
V: TRBV5-1; D: .; CDR3: CASSLAGAGDGYTF
V: TRBV10-1; D: TRBD2; CDR3: CASSENLAGGVEQFF
V: TRBV7-2; D: TRBD1; CDR3: CASSPWTGNEKLFF
V: TRBV7-9; D: .; CDR3: CASSFQGLEAFF
V: TRBV11-1; D: TRBD2; CDR3: CASSLSGPNNEQFF
V: TRBV5-1; D: .; CDR3: CASAKVVGRETQYF
V: TRBV7-9; D: .; CDR3: CASSLGPSGANVLTF
V: TRBV2; D: TRBD1; CDR3: CASSEDMTGNTEAFF
V: TRBV12-3/TRBV12-4; D: .; CDR3: CASSLTLTRDSGNEQFF
V: TRBV10-3; D: TRBD2; CDR3: CAIKREGGEQYF
V: TRBV4-1; D: TRBD2; CDR3: CASSQLGLAGDEQFF
V: TRBV20-1; D: TRBD1; CDR3: CSALTGGGNIQYF
V: TRBV20-1; D: TRBD1; CDR3: CSARGDRGGTGELFF
V: TRBV29-1; D: TRBD1; CDR3: CSVSTGGSYNEQFF
V: TRBV7-6; D: TRBD2; CDR3: CASSTRLAEVLETQYF
V: TRBV3-1; D: TRBD1; CDR3: CASSHRQGIELFF
V: TRBV3-1; D: .; CDR3: CASSPSVGPGDEQYF
V: TRBV12-3/TRBV12-4; D: .; CDR3: CASSWQVGVETEAFF
V: TRBV4-2; D: TRBD1; CDR3: CASSTLTGGGDEQFF
V: TRBV10-3; D: .; CDR3: CAISEERVTQYF